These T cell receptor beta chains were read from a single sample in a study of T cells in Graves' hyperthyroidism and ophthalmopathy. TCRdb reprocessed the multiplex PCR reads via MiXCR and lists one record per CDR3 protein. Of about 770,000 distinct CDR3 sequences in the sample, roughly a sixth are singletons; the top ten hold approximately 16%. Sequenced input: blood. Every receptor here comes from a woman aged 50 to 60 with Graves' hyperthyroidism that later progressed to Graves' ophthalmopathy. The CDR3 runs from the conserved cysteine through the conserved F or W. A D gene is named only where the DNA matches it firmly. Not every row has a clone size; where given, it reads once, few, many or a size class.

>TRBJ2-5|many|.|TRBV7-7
TGTGCTAGCAGCTCAGGACAAACGGTCGGGGAGACCCAGTACTTC
CASSSGQTVGETQYF
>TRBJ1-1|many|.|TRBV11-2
TGTGCCAGCAGCTTAAGACAGCTCTTGGTCTCTGAAGCTTTCTTT
CASSLRQLLVSEAFF
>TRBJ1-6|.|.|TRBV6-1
TGTGCCAGCAGGCACGACTCTAGGGGTTCACCCCTCCACTTT
CASRHDSRGSPLHF
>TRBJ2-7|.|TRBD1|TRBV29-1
TGCAGCGTCGAAGCCGGGACAGGGGTCTACGAGCAGTACTTC
CSVEAGTGVYEQYF
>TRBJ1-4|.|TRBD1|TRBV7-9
TGTGCCAGCAGCTCCTCAGGGGGTCGCGGAGAAAAACTGTTTTTT
CASSSSGGRGEKLFF
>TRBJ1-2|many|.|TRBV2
TGTGCCAGCAGTGAGGTCACGGCAAGAGCTAACTATGGCTACACCTTC
CASSEVTARANYGYTF
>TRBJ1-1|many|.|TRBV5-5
TGTGCCAGCAGCTTGGTGTATATGAAATTGAACACTGAAGCTTTCTTT
CASSLVYMKLNTEAFF
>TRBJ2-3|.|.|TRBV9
TGTGCCAGCAGCGCTGTTCCGGGACTTCGCACAGATACGCAGTATTTT
CASSAVPGLRTDTQYF
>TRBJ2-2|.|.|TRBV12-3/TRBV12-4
TGTGCCAGCAGCAAGACAGAGTCGAACACCGGGGAGCTGTTTTTT
CASSKTESNTGELFF
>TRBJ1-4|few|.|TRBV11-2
TGTGCCAGCAGCTCGAACAGGAGGAGAGGGGAAAAACTGTTTTTT
CASSSNRRRGEKLFF
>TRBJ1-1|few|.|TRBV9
TGTGCCAGCAGCGCCCCCGGTGGGAACACTGAAGCTTTCTTT
CASSAPGGNTEAFF
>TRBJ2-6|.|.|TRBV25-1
TGTGCCAGCAGTGTGACAGGCCGGGCCAACGTCCTGACTTTC
CASSVTGRANVLTF